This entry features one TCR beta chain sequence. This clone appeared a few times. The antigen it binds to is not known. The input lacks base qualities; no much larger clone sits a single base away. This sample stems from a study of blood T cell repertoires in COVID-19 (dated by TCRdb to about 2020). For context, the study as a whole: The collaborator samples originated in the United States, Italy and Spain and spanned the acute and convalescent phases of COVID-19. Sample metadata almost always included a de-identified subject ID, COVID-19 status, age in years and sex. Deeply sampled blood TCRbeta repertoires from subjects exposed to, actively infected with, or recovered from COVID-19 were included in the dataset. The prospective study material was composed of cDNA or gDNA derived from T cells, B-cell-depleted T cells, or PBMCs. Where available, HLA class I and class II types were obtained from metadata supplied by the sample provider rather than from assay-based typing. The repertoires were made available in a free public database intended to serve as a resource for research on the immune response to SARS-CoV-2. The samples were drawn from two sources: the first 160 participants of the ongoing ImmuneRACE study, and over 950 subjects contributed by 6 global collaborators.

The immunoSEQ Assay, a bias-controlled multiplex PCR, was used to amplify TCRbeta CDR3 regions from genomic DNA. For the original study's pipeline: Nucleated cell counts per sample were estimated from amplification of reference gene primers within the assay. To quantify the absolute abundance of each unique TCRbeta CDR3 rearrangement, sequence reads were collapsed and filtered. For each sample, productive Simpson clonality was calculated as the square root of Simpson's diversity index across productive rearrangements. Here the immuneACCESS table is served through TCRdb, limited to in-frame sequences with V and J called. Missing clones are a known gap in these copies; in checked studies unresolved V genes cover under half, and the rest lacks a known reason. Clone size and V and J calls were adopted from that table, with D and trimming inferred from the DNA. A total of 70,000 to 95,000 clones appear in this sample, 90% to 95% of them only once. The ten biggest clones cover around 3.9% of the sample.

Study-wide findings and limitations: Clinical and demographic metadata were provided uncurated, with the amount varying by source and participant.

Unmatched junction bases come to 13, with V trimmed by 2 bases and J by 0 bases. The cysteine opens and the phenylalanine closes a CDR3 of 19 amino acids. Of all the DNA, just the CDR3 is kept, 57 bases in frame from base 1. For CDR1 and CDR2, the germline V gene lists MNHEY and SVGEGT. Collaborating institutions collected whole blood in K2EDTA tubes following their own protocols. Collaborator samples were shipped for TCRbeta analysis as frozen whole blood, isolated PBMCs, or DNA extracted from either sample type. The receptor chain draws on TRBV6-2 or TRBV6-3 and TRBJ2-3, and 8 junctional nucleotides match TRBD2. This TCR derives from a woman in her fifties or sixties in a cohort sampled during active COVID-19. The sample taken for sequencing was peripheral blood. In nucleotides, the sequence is TGTGCCAGCAGTTACCCGGAGGCGGGGGGTATCTCTAGCACAGATACGCAGTATTTT. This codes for CASSYPEAGGISSTDTQYF.